The 20 T cell receptor beta chains in this list originate from one sample, sequenced in a study of vaccination and CD4 T cells after COVID-19. These TCRs' antigens remain unknown. Treatment specified: 10-day PBMC culture with coronavirus spike peptide pools or control peptides (ViraFEST assay). Samples of CD4+ T cells were obtained from the unexposed donor before the COVID-19 pandemic (2011-2018). Sequenced with the Oncomine TCR Beta short-read assay was DNA taken from cultured CD4+ T cells. TCRdb reanalysed the PCR reads using MiXCR and keeps one entry per CDR3 protein. Of about 5,400 distinct CDR3 sequences listed, less than 45% were seen once; the top ten hold more than 25%. Material for sequencing was CD4+ T cells from blood, cultured in vitro. Receptors originate from a human donor in good health.

The chain has TRBV2 and TRBJ1-1, with D possibly TRBD1 on 6 matching bases. This CDR3 spans 13 amino acids. Germline V gene sequence: CDR1 SNHLY, CDR2 FYNNEI. V lost 5 bases, J lost 3 bases, and 10 bases lay in between. The CDR3 protein is CASSTTGYTEAFF. The CDR3, as DNA: TGTGCCAGCAGTACCACAGGGTACACTGAAGCTTTCTTT.

This clonotype was counted only a few times. The rearrangement uses TRBV27 and TRBJ2-7; tentative D call: TRBD2 (5 bases). The CDR3 totals 13 residues. V gave up 8 bases and J gave up 7 bases, with 18 bases separating them. Germline V gene lookup returns CDR1 MNHEY and CDR2 SMNVEV (reference sequence). The CDR3 loop reads CASSPGFLKEQYF. The CDR3 coding sequence is TGTGCCAGCTCTCCGGGGTTTTTAAAAGAGCAGTACTTC.

The rearrangement joins TRBV2 to TRBJ1-5; 10 nucleotides align to TRBD1. This CDR3 has 15 amino acids. The germline gives CDR1 SNHLY, CDR2 FYNNEI. J gave up 6 bases and V 5 bases, and 7 bases lay outside the gene matches. The CDR3 DNA reads TGTGCCAGCAGTTATAGCGGGACAGGGGTTCAGCCCCAGCATTTT. Its protein is CASSYSGTGVQPQHF. The entire variable domain, with the rest obtained from reference TRBV2 and TRBJ1-5, is as follows: EPEVTQTPSHQVTQMGQEVILRCVPISNHLYFYWYRQILGQKVEFLVSFYNNEISEKSEIFDDQFSVERPDGSNFTLKIRSTKLEDSAMYFCASSYSGTGVQPQHFGDGTRLSIL.

The chain recombines TRBV19 with TRBJ2-3; no clear D gene. Germline values: CDR1 LNHDA, CDR2 SQIVND (reference sequence). Trimming removed 2 bases at V and 8 bases at J, with 11 bases between. The CDR3 loop spans 13 amino acids. The CDR3: CASSIKGVGTQYF. In nucleotides, the CDR3 is TGTGCCAGTAGTATAAAGGGCGTGGGTACGCAGTATTTT.

The chain uses TRBV12-3 or TRBV12-4 and TRBJ1-2; tentative D call: TRBD1 (6 bases). CDR3 length equals 14 residues. Trimming cost V 6 bases and J 3 bases, with 14 bases left between them. CDR3 residues: CASSRQEEYYGYTF. The CDR3 DNA sequence: TGTGCCAGCAGCAGACAGGAGGAGTACTATGGCTACACCTTC.

J is TRBJ1-1 and V is TRBV6-5, with a weak D call TRBD1 (6 bases). The germline CDR1 and CDR2 sequences are MNHEY and SVGAGI. V gave up 3 bases and J gave up 10 bases, with 12 bases separating them. The CDR3 has 12 residues. The CDR3 nucleotides are TGTGCCAGCAGTTATGGGGGCTCGGGAGCTTTCTTT. Translating gives CASSYGGSGAFF.

The gene calls are TRBV7-9 and TRBJ2-1, with TRBD1 matching 10 bases. Germline V lookup: CDR1 SEHNR, CDR2 FQNEAQ (reference sequence). This CDR3 region has 15 residues. V gave up 6 bases and J gave up 5 bases; unmatched junction bases: 7. CDR3: CASSQLDRGNNEQFF. CDR3 nucleotide sequence: TGTGCCAGCAGTCAACTGGACAGGGGGAACAATGAGCAGTTCTTC.

This clonotype was counted only a few times. This chain uses TRBV6-5 with TRBJ1-2; 8 bases map to TRBD1. V lost 2 bases, J lost 4 bases, and 6 bases stayed unmatched. The CDR3 covers 15 residues. The germline V gene has CDR1 MNHEY and CDR2 SVGAGI. The CDR3 DNA reads TGTGCCAGCAGTTACAGAGGACAGGGAGTCTATGGCTACACCTTC. Translated: CASSYRGQGVYGYTF.

The chain combines TRBV10-3 with TRBJ1-1, with D possibly being TRBD1 (6 bases). CDR1 ENHRY and CDR2 SYGVKD come from the germline V gene. The V end was cut by 4 bases, the J end by 7 bases, with 16 bases between. The CDR3 has 14 residues. The CDR3: CAISADSSGFEAFF. CDR3 nucleotides: TGTGCCATCAGTGCGGACAGCTCGGGGTTTGAAGCTTTCTTT.

This clonotype was seen a handful of times. V and J are TRBV20-1 and TRBJ1-2; 8 nucleotides line up with TRBD1. The J segment lost 2 bases and the V segment lost 5 bases, leaving 4 bases of the junction unmatched. The CDR3 spans 13 residues. The germline V gene has CDR1 DFQATT and CDR2 SNEGSKA (reference sequence). This CDR3 is CSARTGQNYGYTF. CDR3 DNA: TGCAGTGCTCGGACAGGGCAGAACTATGGCTACACCTTC.

This clonotype was counted a single time. This chain uses TRBV5-1 with TRBJ2-5; perhaps D is TRBD1 or TRBD2 (5 bases each). CDR3 length equals 14 residues. Germline loops: CDR1 SGHRS, CDR2 YFSETQ. V was shortened by 0 bases and J by 2 bases, with 8 bases between the two germline ends. The CDR3 DNA reads as TGCGCCAGCAGCTTGGAGGGACCTCAAGAGACCCAGTACTTC. Translation gives CASSLEGPQETQYF.

CDR3 sequence: CASSPGQGSHGYTF. The CDR3 DNA is TGTGCCAGTAGTCCGGGACAGGGGAGTCATGGCTACACCTTC. V is TRBV19 and J is TRBJ1-2; 10 bases agree with TRBD1. Losses at the gene ends were 5 bases for V and 6 bases for J; bases not matched to a gene: 6. The CDR3 runs to 14 residues. Per the germline V gene, CDR1 is LNHDA and CDR2 is SQIVND (reference sequence).

V gene TRBV7-3 combines with J gene TRBJ2-6; possible D gene TRBD1, 6 bases. Germline V gene sequence: CDR1 SGHTA, CDR2 FQGTGA. V was pared by 0 bases and J by 2 bases, with 14 bases between. CDR3 length: 18 residues. CDR3 sequence (DNA): TGTGCCAGCAGCTTAACCCCCCCGAGGGGGACTGGGGCCAACGTCCTGACTTTC. It encodes CASSLTPPRGTGANVLTF.

A few counts support this clonotype. The CDR3 nucleotides read TGCAGTGCTAGTCCAGCGGGGGGGCCGACAGATACGCAGTATTTT. Its protein product is CSASPAGGPTDTQYF. The genes are TRBV20-1 and TRBJ2-3, with TRBD2 matching over 10 bases. In germline, CDR1 is DFQATT, CDR2 SNEGSKA (reference sequence). Unmatched junction bases numbered 6, after V lost 3 bases and J lost 3 bases. The CDR3 length is 15 residues.

V usage is TRBV7-9 and J usage is TRBJ2-4; D perhaps matches TRBD1 (6 bases). V dropped 5 bases and J dropped 3 bases, with 14 bases sitting between them. The CDR3 covers 15 residues. Germline V lookup: CDR1 SEHNR, CDR2 FQNEAQ (reference sequence). The DNA for the CDR3 is TGTGCCAGCAGCGGCACTGGGGGACACAAAAACATTCAGTACTTC. It translates to CASSGTGGHKNIQYF.

This clonotype occurred a few times. The chain employs TRBV2 and TRBJ1-5; possibly TRBD1 for D (5 bases). The CDR3 has 14 amino acids. Deletions cut 3 bases from V and 6 bases from J, with 12 bases between. Germline CDR1 SNHLY, CDR2 FYNNEI. The CDR3: CASSDSRASQPQHF. CDR3 in DNA: TGTGCCAGCAGTGACAGCAGGGCTAGTCAGCCCCAGCATTTT. Supplemented by reference TRBV2 and TRBJ1-5, the full variable domain reads EPEVTQTPSHQVTQMGQEVILRCVPISNHLYFYWYRQILGQKVEFLVSFYNNEISEKSEIFDDQFSVERPDGSNFTLKIRSTKLEDSAMYFCASSDSRASQPQHFGDGTRLSIL.

This clonotype was seen more than once but under ten times. The J gene is TRBJ1-5, the V gene TRBV7-3; D not certain. CDR1 and CDR2 from the germline V gene are SGHTA and FQGTGA. CDR3 length: 13 amino acids. The ends were cut back, 3 bases at V and 0 bases at J, with 3 bases in the middle. Here the CDR3 DNA reads TGTGCCAGCAGCTTGTCTAGCAATCAGCCCCAGCATTTT. Its protein is CASSLSSNQPQHF.

This clonotype was seen more than once but under ten times. The J gene is TRBJ2-3, the V gene TRBV20-1; TRBD1 agrees at 7 bases. The CDR3 consists of 13 residues. CDR1 and CDR2 from the germline V gene are DFQATT and SNEGSKA (reference sequence). The trim removed 5 bases at V and 4 bases at J, leaving 6 bases unmatched. CDR3 DNA: TGCAGTGCTCCGATACAGGGGTCAGATACGCAGTATTTT. It encodes CSAPIQGSDTQYF.

This clonotype was detected a few times. J is TRBJ2-7 and V is TRBV27, with 9 nucleotides matching TRBD1. V dropped 4 bases and J dropped 7; count of bases not matched to a gene: 8. This CDR3 spans 14 amino acids. Germline CDR1 reads MNHEY; CDR2 reads SMNVEV (reference sequence). Written as DNA, the CDR3 is TGTGCCAGCAGTTCCCGGGACAGGGCCCCGGAGCAGTACTTC. Protein: CASSSRDRAPEQYF.

The gene calls are TRBV5-1 and TRBJ2-5, with D uncertain. The CDR3 is 14 amino acids. CDR1 is SGHRS and CDR2 is YFSETQ in the germline V gene. With 0 bases removed from V and 5 bases from J, the gap between germline ends came to 11 bases. The CDR3 nucleotides are TGCGCCAGCAGCTTGGGAGATAGAAGGGAGACCCAGTACTTC. Protein sequence: CASSLGDRRETQYF.